This T cell receptor beta chain was sequenced for a study of blood T cell repertoires in COVID-19 (dated by TCRdb to the early 2020s). For context, the study as a whole: Collaborator samples came from the United States, Italy and Spain and covered acute and convalescent phases of COVID-19. A freely available public database, intended as a resource for researchers studying the immune response to SARS-CoV-2, is where the repertoires were released. Where HLA class I and class II types were available, the types were taken from metadata supplied by the sample provider, not from assay-based typing. The sample metadata nearly always contained a de-identified subject ID, COVID-19 status, age in years and sex. Samples came from the ongoing ImmuneRACE study (first 160 participants) plus 1,254 subjects from 6 global collaborators. The material from the prospective study consisted of cDNA or gDNA derived from T cells, B-cell-depleted T cells, or PBMCs. The dataset comprised deeply sampled blood TCRbeta repertoires from subjects exposed to, actively infected with, or recovered from COVID-19.

The immunoSEQ Assay, a bias-controlled multiplex PCR, was used to amplify TCRbeta CDR3 regions from genomic DNA. The authors' pipeline ran thus. The number of nucleated cells in each sample was estimated from the amplification of reference gene primers within the assay. To quantify the absolute abundance of each unique TCRbeta CDR3 rearrangement, sequence reads were collapsed and filtered. For each sample, productive Simpson clonality was calculated by taking the square root of Simpson's diversity index across productive rearrangements. TCRdb re-hosts the immuneACCESS table, in-frame sequences only. Its copies lack some clones; in the studies checked, an unresolved V gene accounts for under half of them, and the cause for the rest is not known. V, J and clone size were drawn from that table, and D and trimming were deduced from the DNA. The sample table records approximately 140,000 clones; roughly 84% of these occur just once. Jointly, the top ten make up approximately 5.7% of the sample.

Participants in the prospective study were enrolled through a virtual design, were aged about 18 to 100 years, and lived in approximately 25 United States geographic areas. Cohort assignment in the prospective study relied on participant-reported clinical history from a screening survey and a study questionnaire. Exposed participants had been in contact with someone with a PCR-confirmed or clinician-diagnosed COVID-19 case within 2 weeks of study entry. In the prospective study, mobile phlebotomists collected whole blood, serum and a nasopharyngeal or oropharyngeal swab from each participant. Prospective study participants could optionally give additional blood draws and questionnaires over an approximately two-month period. Prospective study blood samples were shipped either frozen or at room temperature before DNA extraction. Overall study results and their limits: The amount of clinical and demographic metadata varied by source and participant and was provided uncurated.

Comment on this clone: Its antigen is still unknown. Within one base of it there is no much larger clone, and no base qualities were kept.

From the cysteine through the phenylalanine, the CDR3 covers 13 amino acids. Only CDR3 DNA remains: 39 bases, in frame from the first base. The germline ends are 9 bases apart after V is trimmed by 3 bases and J by 6 bases. CDR1 SGHTA and CDR2 FQGTGA are derived from the germline V gene. This receptor was identified in a woman aged 45-60 years who had been exposed to COVID-19. The V and J segments used are TRBV7-3 and TRBJ1-5; the D gene remains uncertain. Sequencing was carried out using PBMCs or T cells enriched from blood (not recorded which). The CDR3 reads CASSFIPGQPQHF. At the DNA level, the sequence is TGTGCCAGCAGCTTCATTCCGGGTCAGCCCCAGCATTTT.